A single sample is the source of the 28 T cell receptor beta chains below, sequenced in a study of identical twins. TCRdb independently ran MiXCR on the 5' RACE reads; one entry per CDR3 protein. Of roughly 690,000 distinct CDR3 sequences in the sample, over 5% were seen once. The sample was naive T cells sorted from blood. The receptors stem from a man between 18 and 29 years old in good health.

In its sample, this clonotype was seen many times. This rearrangement joins TRBV28 to TRBJ2-7; D is undetermined. In germline, CDR1 is MDHEN, CDR2 SYDVKM. V shed 4 bases and J shed 7 bases, with 8 bases lying between them. This CDR3 is 11 amino acids long. CDR3 sequence: CASSSMGEQYF. The CDR3 DNA follows: TGTGCCAGCAGTTCGATGGGAGAGCAGTACTTC.

This clonotype has a count of ten or more. The V gene is TRBV20-1, the J gene TRBJ2-5, with 11 positions matching TRBD2. The CDR3 has 14 residues. With 5 bases clipped from V and 4 bases from J, the junction kept 6 bases outside the gene matches. Germline-derived CDR1 and CDR2 are DFQATT and SNEGSKA (reference sequence). This chain's CDR3 is CSASRLAGGETQYF. The CDR3 DNA is TGCAGTGCTTCCCGCCTAGCGGGAGGAGAGACCCAGTACTTC.

This clonotype was seen a handful of times. V gene TRBV10-3 combines with J gene TRBJ2-7, with 10 bases fitting TRBD1. The V gene end was trimmed by 0 bases and the J gene end by 0 bases; junction bases not matched to a gene: 2. Germline values: CDR1 ENHRY, CDR2 SYGVKD. CDR3 length equals 16 residues. This CDR3 is CAISESGTGDSYEQYF. The CDR3, as DNA: TGTGCCATCAGTGAGTCTGGGACAGGGGACTCCTACGAGCAGTACTTC.

This clonotype was observed at least ten times. The J gene is TRBJ2-2, the V gene TRBV5-1; D is unresolved. Trimming took off 1 base at V and 4 bases at J, with 11 bases between the two ends. Germline assignment: CDR1 SGHRS and CDR2 YFSETQ. This CDR3 contains 15 residues. The CDR3 loop reads CASSLNGRITGELFF. The CDR3 DNA reads as TGCGCCAGCAGCTTGAACGGACGAATCACCGGGGAGCTGTTTTTT. The variable domain in full, with the rest retrieved from reference TRBV5-1 and TRBJ2-2, is KAGVTQTPRYLIKTRGQQVTLSCSPISGHRSVSWYQQTPGQGLQFLFEYFSETQRNKGNFPGRFSGRQFSNSRSEMNVSTLELGDSALYLCASSLNGRITGELFFGEGSRLTVL.

The genes are TRBV18 and TRBJ2-7, with 7 nucleotides matching TRBD1. Germline assignment: CDR1 KGHSH and CDR2 LQKENI. The CDR3 loop spans 15 amino acids. J gave up 3 bases and V 2 bases, and 7 bases lay outside the gene matches. The CDR3 nucleotides are TGTGCCAGCTCACCAACGAGGGGGCGGCTCTACGAGCAGTACTTC. Protein: CASSPTRGRLYEQYF.

The rearrangement uses TRBV11-3 and TRBJ2-3, with 10 bases matching TRBD2. This CDR3 is built from 16 residues. The J segment lost 0 bases and the V segment lost 5 bases, leaving 5 bases of the junction unmatched. Germline lookup yields CDR1 SGHNT and CDR2 YENEEA. The CDR3, as DNA: TGTGCCAGCAGCCGAATGACTAGCGGGAGCACAGATACGCAGTATTTT. It codes for CASSRMTSGSTDTQYF.

The rearrangement joins TRBV7-3 to TRBJ2-2; 11 bases are shared with TRBD1. CDR3 length: 19 residues. The V gene's germline CDR1 is SGHTA and CDR2 FQGTGA. J lost 5 bases, V lost 3 bases, and 14 bases had no gene match. The CDR3 protein is CASSFSGTGGLAVTGELFF. The CDR3 DNA sequence: TGTGCCAGCAGCTTTTCCGGGACAGGGGGACTAGCTGTGACCGGGGAGCTGTTTTTT.

Many counts were recorded for this clonotype. The chain uses TRBV24-1 and TRBJ2-1, with D perhaps matching TRBD1 (6 bases). This CDR3 has 13 amino acids. V was pared by 7 bases and J by 5 bases, with 11 bases between. The germline CDR1 and CDR2 sequences are KGHDR and SFDVKD. Here the CDR3 reads CATRNRDHNEQFF. The CDR3 DNA sequence: TGTGCCACCAGGAACAGGGACCACAATGAGCAGTTCTTC.

The rearrangement joins TRBV6-1 to TRBJ1-5, with D maybe TRBD1 (5 bases). The V end was cut by 5 bases, the J end by 5 bases, with 16 bases between. CDR1 is MNHNS, CDR2 SASEGT, per germline. The CDR3 is 15 amino acids. CDR3 sequence reads: CASSQGPGTHQPQHF. Written as DNA, the CDR3 is TGTGCCAGCAGTCAGGGTCCAGGGACCCATCAGCCCCAGCATTTT.

The chain combines TRBV5-1 with TRBJ1-4; D gene ambiguous. There are 13 residues in the CDR3. Trimming pared 6 bases from V and 7 bases from J, leaving 13 bases between. CDR1 and CDR2 (germline): SGHRS, YFSETQ. The CDR3 protein is CASKLASTEKLFF. In DNA, the CDR3 is TGCGCCAGCAAGCTTGCCTCAACTGAAAAACTGTTTTTT.

This clonotype was found a few times. V usage is TRBV30 and J usage is TRBJ1-2; D is possibly TRBD1 (6 bases). The CDR3 is made up of 13 amino acids. The germline CDR1 and CDR2 sequences are GTSNPN and SVGIG (reference sequence). Trimming removed 1 base at V and 8 bases at J, with 14 bases between. Written as DNA, the CDR3 is TGTGCCTGGAGTGCTCCCGGGGGCGGGGGCTACACCTTC. Its translation: CAWSAPGGGGYTF. Filled out from reference TRBV30 and TRBJ1-2, the complete variable domain reads SQTIHQWPATLVQPVGSPLSLECTVEGTSNPNLYWYRQAAGRGLQLLFYSVGIGQISSEVPQNLSASRPQDRQFILSSKKLLLSDSGFYLCAWSAPGGGGYTFGSGTRLTVV.

This clonotype was counted only a few times. The CDR3 DNA reads as TGTGCCAGCAGCCAAGATCGAGGGACATACGAGCAGTACTTC. Translating gives CASSQDRGTYEQYF. The chain joins TRBV4-2 to TRBJ2-7; D is perhaps TRBD1 (6 bases). Germline V CDR1 and CDR2: LGHNA, YNFKEQ. This CDR3 spans 14 amino acids. Trimming removed 0 bases at V and 4 bases at J, with 10 bases between.

This clonotype appeared many times. The V call is TRBV5-1, the J call TRBJ2-4; 7 nucleotides line up with TRBD1. V was pared by 7 bases and J by 8 bases, with 9 bases of the junction left unmatched. Germline V CDR1 and CDR2: SGHRS, YFSETQ. This CDR3 has 13 amino acids. CDR3 loop: CASAGTERDIQYF. CDR3 DNA: TGCGCCAGCGCCGGGACAGAGAGAGACATTCAGTACTTC.

This clonotype was found a few times. The CDR3 loop reads CASSLQQVYYEQYF. The CDR3 nucleotides read TGTGCCAGCAGTTTACAGCAGGTTTACTACGAGCAGTACTTC. The chain is built from TRBV12-3 or TRBV12-4 and TRBJ2-7, with D unclear. The V gene lost 2 bases and the J gene lost 3 bases, with 11 bases spanning the gap. This CDR3 comprises 14 residues.

This clonotype was detected only a few times. The chain recombines TRBV7-9 with TRBJ1-1; D is unresolved. V was trimmed by 5 bases and J by 0 bases, leaving 19 bases between them. The CDR3 length is 17 residues. The germline CDR1 and CDR2 sequences are SEHNR and FQNEAQ (reference sequence). The CDR3 DNA follows: TGTGCCAGCAGCACCCCCCATGAGGGATCCATGAACACTGAAGCTTTCTTT. This gives the protein CASSTPHEGSMNTEAFF.

The sample holds many counts of this clonotype. V and J are TRBV29-1 and TRBJ2-3; D possibly corresponds to TRBD2 (5 bases). Trimming removed 2 bases at V and 3 bases at J, with 12 bases between. CDR1 SQVTM and CDR2 ANQGSEA come from the germline V gene. The CDR3 consists of 14 residues. CDR3 sequence: CSVETGKVTDTQYF. The CDR3 nucleotides are TGCAGCGTTGAAACCGGGAAGGTGACAGATACGCAGTATTTT.

This clonotype was found many times. The rearrangement links TRBV29-1 to TRBJ1-5; weak D call: TRBD1 (6 bases). In germline, CDR1 is SQVTM, CDR2 ANQGSEA. Trimming left V 4 bases short and J 7 bases short, with 11 bases between. This CDR3 contains 12 residues. The CDR3 protein is CSVGEGDQPQHF. The CDR3 coding sequence is TGCAGCGTTGGGGAGGGGGACCAGCCCCAGCATTTT.

This clonotype was observed a handful of times. This sequence joins TRBV5-1 and TRBJ2-7, with TRBD2 as a possible D gene (6 bases). V was cut by 0 bases and J by 9 bases, with 16 bases left in between. This CDR3 has 14 residues. Per germline, CDR1 SGHRS and CDR2 YFSETQ. As DNA, the CDR3 is TGCGCCAGCAGCTTGGTGGGTTCGGGAGCCGGGCAGTACTTC. Protein sequence: CASSLVGSGAGQYF. Combining the CDR3 with reference TRBV5-1 and TRBJ2-7 gives the whole variable domain KAGVTQTPRYLIKTRGQQVTLSCSPISGHRSVSWYQQTPGQGLQFLFEYFSETQRNKGNFPGRFSGRQFSNSRSEMNVSTLELGDSALYLCASSLVGSGAGQYFGPGTRLTVT.

This sequence joins TRBV4-3 and TRBJ1-4; a weak D match, TRBD1 (5 bases). V shed 0 bases and J shed 8 bases, with 10 bases lying between them. The CDR3 length is 14 residues. Germline V gene sequence: CDR1 LGHNA, CDR2 YSLEER. The CDR3 loop is CASSQDRGGEKLFF. Here the CDR3 DNA reads TGCGCCAGCAGCCAAGATAGGGGTGGGGAAAAACTGTTTTTT.

This clonotype has a count of ten or more. The chain links TRBV24-1 to TRBJ2-1; 11 nucleotides align to TRBD1. The germline gives CDR1 KGHDR, CDR2 SFDVKD. V lost 3 bases, J lost 2 bases, and 17 bases stayed unmatched. This CDR3 region has 21 residues. The CDR3 protein is CATSDGWMGQGDRLTYNEQFF. CDR3 in DNA: TGTGCCACCAGTGATGGTTGGATGGGACAGGGGGATAGGCTAACCTACAATGAGCAGTTCTTC.

On this clonotype: This may be a read error, as it is one base from a much larger clone. This chain uses TRBV20-1 with TRBJ2-2; TRBD1 agrees at 9 bases. The V and J ends lost 5 bases and 7 bases, in that order; junction bases with no gene match: 8. The CDR3 runs to 14 residues. Germline CDR1 and CDR2: DFQATT and SNEGSKA (reference sequence). CDR3 residues: CSAADRGSIGELFF. CDR3 DNA sequence: TGCAGTGCTGCAGACAGGGGGTCTATCGGGGAGCTGTTTTTT.

J is TRBJ2-3 and V is TRBV11-3, with no clear D. Trimming shortened V by 2 bases and J by 7 bases, and 7 bases separated the two germline ends. This CDR3 spans 12 amino acids. CDR1 SGHNT and CDR2 YENEEA come from the germline V gene. DNA for the CDR3: TGTGCCAGCAGCTTACGGTGGAATACGCAGTATTTT. This codes for CASSLRWNTQYF. Using reference TRBV11-3 and TRBJ2-3 for the parts outside the CDR3, the full variable domain is EAGVVQSPRYKIIEKKQPVAFWCNPISGHNTLYWYLQNLGQGPELLIRYENEEAVDDSQLPKDRFSAERLKGVDSTLKIQPAELGDSAVYLCASSLRWNTQYFGPGTRLTVL.

This clonotype was detected ten times or more. V gene TRBV9 combines with J gene TRBJ2-1; 10 bases match TRBD2. The CDR3 extends over 17 amino acids. Germline values: CDR1 SGDLS, CDR2 YYNGEE. J was trimmed by 4 bases and V by 0 bases; bases with no gene match: 7. The chain's CDR3 is CASSVDLAGGLYNEQFF. CDR3 nucleotides: TGTGCCAGCAGCGTAGACTTAGCGGGAGGACTTTACAATGAGCAGTTCTTC.

The chain recombines TRBV5-1 with TRBJ2-7; 11 nucleotides align to TRBD2. The CDR3 loop spans 16 amino acids. The V segment lost 0 bases and the J segment 3 bases; nucleotides outside the gene matches: 5. CDR1 and CDR2 from the germline V gene are SGHRS and YFSETQ. CDR3 sequence: CASSLAGLAGGYEQYF. CDR3 coding DNA: TGCGCCAGCAGCTTGGCCGGTCTAGCGGGAGGCTACGAGCAGTACTTC. Variable domain in full (rest from reference TRBV5-1 and TRBJ2-7): KAGVTQTPRYLIKTRGQQVTLSCSPISGHRSVSWYQQTPGQGLQFLFEYFSETQRNKGNFPGRFSGRQFSNSRSEMNVSTLELGDSALYLCASSLAGLAGGYEQYFGPGTRLTVT.

This clonotype was counted at least ten times. The chain combines TRBV6-2 or TRBV6-3 with TRBJ1-1; D unresolved. CDR1 and CDR2 from the germline V gene are MNHEY and SVGEGT. The V end lost 1 base, the J end lost 5 bases, and 5 bases lay between the germline ends. This CDR3 is 12 amino acids long. CDR3 sequence reads: CASSYWETEAFF. The CDR3 region has the DNA TGTGCCAGCAGTTACTGGGAAACTGAAGCTTTCTTT.

This clonotype was seen ten or more times. The V call is TRBV29-1, the J call TRBJ2-1, with D perhaps matching TRBD1 (5 bases). Trimming cost V 6 bases and J 7 bases, with 13 bases left between them. Germline V gives CDR1 SQVTM, CDR2 ANQGSEA. There are 12 residues in the CDR3. The CDR3 spells CSVSQGRNEQFF. CDR3 sequence (DNA): TGCAGCGTGTCCCAGGGTAGGAATGAGCAGTTCTTC.

The CDR3 sequence: CASSGRDSTYNEQFF. The CDR3 DNA follows: TGTGCCAGCAGCGGGAGGGACAGCACATACAATGAGCAGTTCTTC. The chain carries TRBV7-8 and TRBJ2-1; tentatively, D is TRBD1 or TRBD2 (7 bases each). Trimming took off 5 bases at V and 4 bases at J, with 15 bases between the two ends. The germline gives CDR1 SGHVS, CDR2 FQNEAQ. This CDR3 is built from 15 residues.

This clonotype was seen repeatedly, ten times or more. The CDR3 bases are TGCGCCAGCAGTGACTACAGGGGGCCCAAAAACATTCAGTACTTC. It translates to CASSDYRGPKNIQYF. The chain links TRBV10-1 to TRBJ2-4; TRBD1 matches at 9 bases. The germline gives CDR1 WNHNN, CDR2 SYGVQD (reference sequence). This CDR3 is built from 15 residues. With V trimmed by 3 bases and J by 2 bases, 2 bases remained unmatched.